This entry lists 11 T cell receptor beta chains sequenced from one sample in a study of shared clonotypes between healthy human individuals. Selected positively for CCR7 and CD45RO-negative, naive CD8 cells excluded terminally differentiated effector memory CD45RA+ cells. Profiled with immunoSEQ multiplex PCR; TCRdb holds only in-frame clones, not every one. The sample records hundreds of thousands of clones, 85% to 95% being singletons. The sequencing sample was made of naive CD8+ T cells sorted from blood. All receptors derive from a man younger than 45 in good health.

V usage is TRBV28 and J usage is TRBJ2-3, with D uncertain. Germline V gene data show CDR1 as MDHEN and CDR2 as SYDVKM. The CDR3 has 12 residues. V lost 6 bases and J 5 bases, leaving 9 bases between the germline ends. As DNA, the CDR3 is TGTGCCAGCAGCTCGGGCCAAGATACGCAGTATTTT. It encodes CASSSGQDTQYF. Complete variable domain (other parts from reference TRBV28 and TRBJ2-3): DVKVTQSSRYLVKRTGEKVFLECVQDMDHENMFWYRQDPGLGLRLIYFSYDVKMKEKGDIPEGYSVSREKKERFSLILESASTNQTSMYLCASSSGQDTQYFGPGTRLTVL.

This chain uses TRBV5-5 with TRBJ1-4; 11 bases fit TRBD1. This CDR3 is 15 amino acids long. CDR1 is SGHKS and CDR2 is YYEKEE in the germline V gene (reference sequence). J gave up 8 bases and V 5 bases, and 8 bases lay outside the gene matches. CDR3 region: CASSFGTGGEEKLFF. CDR3 DNA: TGTGCCAGCAGTTTTGGGACAGGGGGAGAGGAAAAACTGTTTTTT.

This chain links TRBV28 with TRBJ2-5; 11 bases are a match to TRBD1. V shed 7 bases, J shed 5 bases, and the junction held 9 bases outside the gene matches. The V gene's germline CDR1 is MDHEN and CDR2 SYDVKM. This CDR3 spans 15 amino acids. The CDR3 DNA reads as TGTGCCAGCACCCCGGGACAGGGGGTAGAGGAGACCCAGTACTTC. Protein product: CASTPGQGVEETQYF.

The chain is built from TRBV5-1 and TRBJ2-1; 8 bases match TRBD1. CDR3 length equals 16 residues. Germline CDR1 is SGHRS and CDR2 is YFSETQ. Trimming cost V 4 bases and J 2 bases; bases outside gene matches: 8. CDR3 protein: CASSPGTGGPYNEQFF. The CDR3 DNA reads as TGCGCCAGCAGCCCGGGGACAGGAGGGCCCTACAATGAGCAGTTCTTC.

CDR3 in amino acids: CASSVGDGQGYEFWGYTF. In DNA, the CDR3 is TGTGCCAGCAGCGTAGGAGACGGGCAGGGCTACGAATTTTGGGGCTACACCTTC. V gene TRBV9 combines with J gene TRBJ1-2, with D perhaps matching TRBD1 (5 bases). Between the trimmed V and J ends, which lost 0 bases and 8 bases, there was a span of 26 bases. The CDR3 has 18 residues. In germline, CDR1 is SGDLS, CDR2 YYNGEE.

This chain connects TRBV4-1 to TRBJ2-2; D gene uncertain. Germline CDR1 and CDR2: MGHRA and YSYEKL. Trimming pared 2 bases from V and 3 bases from J, leaving 7 bases between. The CDR3 has 14 residues. In DNA, the CDR3 is TGCGCCAGCAGCCAAAAACAGTACACCGGGGAGCTGTTTTTT. Translating it yields CASSQKQYTGELFF.

The V and J genes are TRBV28 and TRBJ2-1; 9 bases line up with TRBD2. CDR1 and CDR2 (germline): MDHEN, SYDVKM. The V gene end was trimmed by 3 bases and the J gene end by 6 bases; junction bases not matched to a gene: 3. This CDR3 spans 14 amino acids. In nucleotides, the CDR3 is TGTGCCAGCAGTTTCGGACTAGCGCTCAATGAGCAGTTCTTC. Its protein is CASSFGLALNEQFF.

The chain joins TRBV2 to TRBJ2-7; D not certain. With 3 bases removed from V and 0 bases from J, the gap between germline ends came to 6 bases. This CDR3 is 13 amino acids long. Germline V CDR1 and CDR2: SNHLY, FYNNEI. The CDR3 DNA sequence: TGTGCCAGCAGTGAGGGAAACTCCTACGAGCAGTACTTC. Its translation: CASSEGNSYEQYF. Full variable domain (outside the CDR3, taken from reference TRBV2 and TRBJ2-7): EPEVTQTPSHQVTQMGQEVILRCVPISNHLYFYWYRQILGQKVEFLVSFYNNEISEKSEIFDDQFSVERPDGSNFTLKIRSTKLEDSAMYFCASSEGNSYEQYFGPGTRLTVT.

The chain couples TRBV5-1 to TRBJ1-2; no definite D call. The CDR3 is 15 amino acids. Germline CDR1 and CDR2: SGHRS and YFSETQ. V was trimmed by 0 bases and J by 4 bases, leaving 13 bases between them. CDR3 loop: CASSLDFREFYGYTF. The CDR3 DNA is TGCGCCAGCAGCTTGGATTTTAGGGAATTCTATGGCTACACCTTC.

The chain joins TRBV7-8 to TRBJ1-5; D gene unclear. In germline, CDR1 is SGHVS, CDR2 FQNEAQ. V lost 7 bases, J lost 0 bases, and 16 bases lay in between. The CDR3 length is 16 residues. CDR3 in amino acids: CASTQLGFGSNQPQHF. The CDR3 region has the DNA TGTGCCAGCACCCAGCTGGGCTTTGGTAGCAATCAGCCCCAGCATTTT. Combining the CDR3 with reference TRBV7-8 and TRBJ1-5 gives the whole variable domain GAGVSQSPRYKVAKRGQDVALRCDPISGHVSLFWYQQALGQGPEFLTYFQNEAQLDKSGLPSDRFFAERPEGSVSTLKIQRTQQEDSAVYLCASTQLGFGSNQPQHFGDGTRLSIL.

The rearrangement uses TRBV12-5 and TRBJ2-3; TRBD2 agrees at 7 bases. CDR3 length: 16 residues. Germline lookup yields CDR1 LGHNT and CDR2 FRNRAP. Trimming cost V 5 bases and J 4 bases; bases outside gene matches: 12. CDR3 sequence: CASGSTTGLRSDTQYF. CDR3 sequence (DNA): TGTGCTAGTGGTAGTACTACGGGACTACGCTCAGATACGCAGTATTTT.